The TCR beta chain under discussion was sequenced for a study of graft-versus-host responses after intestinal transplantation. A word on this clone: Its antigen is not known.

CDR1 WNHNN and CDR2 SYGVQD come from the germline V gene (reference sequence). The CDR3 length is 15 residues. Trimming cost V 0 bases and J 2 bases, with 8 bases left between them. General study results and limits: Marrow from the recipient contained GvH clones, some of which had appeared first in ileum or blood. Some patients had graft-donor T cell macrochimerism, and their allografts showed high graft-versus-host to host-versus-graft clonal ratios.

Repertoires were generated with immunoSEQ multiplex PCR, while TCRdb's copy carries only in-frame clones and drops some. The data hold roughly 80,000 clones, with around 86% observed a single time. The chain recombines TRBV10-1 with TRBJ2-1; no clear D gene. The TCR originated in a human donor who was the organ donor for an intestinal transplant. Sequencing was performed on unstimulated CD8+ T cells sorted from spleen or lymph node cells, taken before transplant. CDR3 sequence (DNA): TGCGCCAGCAGTGAGTCGAGAAACCCCTACAATGAGCAGTTCTTC. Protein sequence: CASSESRNPYNEQFF.